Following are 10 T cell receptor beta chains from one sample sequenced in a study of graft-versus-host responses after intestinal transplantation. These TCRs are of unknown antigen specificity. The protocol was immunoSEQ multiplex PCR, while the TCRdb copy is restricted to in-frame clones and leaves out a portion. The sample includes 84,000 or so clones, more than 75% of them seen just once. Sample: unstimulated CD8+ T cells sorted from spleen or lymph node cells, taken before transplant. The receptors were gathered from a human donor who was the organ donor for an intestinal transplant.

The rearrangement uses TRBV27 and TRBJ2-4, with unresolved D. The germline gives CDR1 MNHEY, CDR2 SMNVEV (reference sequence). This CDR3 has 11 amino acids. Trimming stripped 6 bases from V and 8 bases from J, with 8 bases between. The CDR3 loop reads CASSGPDIQYF. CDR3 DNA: TGTGCCAGCAGCGGGCCGGACATTCAGTACTTC.

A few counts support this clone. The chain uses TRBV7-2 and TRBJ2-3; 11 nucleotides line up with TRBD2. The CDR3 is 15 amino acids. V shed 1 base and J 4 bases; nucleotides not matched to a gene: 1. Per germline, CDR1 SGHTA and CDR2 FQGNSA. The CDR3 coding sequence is TGTGCCAGCAGCTTAGTTAGCGGGGGGGCAGATACGCAGTATTTT. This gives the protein CASSLVSGGADTQYF.

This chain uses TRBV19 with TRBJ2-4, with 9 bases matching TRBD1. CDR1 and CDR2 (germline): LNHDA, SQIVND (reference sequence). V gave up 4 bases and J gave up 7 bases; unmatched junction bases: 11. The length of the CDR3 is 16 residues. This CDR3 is CASSTVQGAVWNIQYF. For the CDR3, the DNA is TGTGCCAGTAGTACGGTACAGGGGGCAGTTTGGAACATTCAGTACTTC.

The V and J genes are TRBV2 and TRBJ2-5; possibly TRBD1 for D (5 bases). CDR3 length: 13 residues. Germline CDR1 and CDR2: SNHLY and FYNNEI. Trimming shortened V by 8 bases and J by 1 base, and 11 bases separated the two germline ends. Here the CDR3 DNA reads TGTGCCAGCTACGACAGACTCCAAGAGACCCAGTACTTC. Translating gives CASYDRLQETQYF.

The CDR3 DNA reads as TGTGCCAGCAGTTGGTTTAGAGTCGGACGCTTTCTCCACTTT. As protein: CASSWFRVGRFLHF. The V call is TRBV28, the J call TRBJ1-6, with D unclear. The germline V gene has CDR1 MDHEN and CDR2 SYDVKM. Trimming shortened V by 4 bases and J by 16 bases, and 20 bases separated the two germline ends. The CDR3 loop spans 14 amino acids.

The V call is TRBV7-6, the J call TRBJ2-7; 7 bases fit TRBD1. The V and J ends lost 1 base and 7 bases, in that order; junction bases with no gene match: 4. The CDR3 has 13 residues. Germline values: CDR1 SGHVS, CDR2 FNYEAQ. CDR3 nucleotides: TGTGCCAGCAGCTTAGGACAGGGTTTGGAGCAGTACTTC. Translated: CASSLGQGLEQYF.

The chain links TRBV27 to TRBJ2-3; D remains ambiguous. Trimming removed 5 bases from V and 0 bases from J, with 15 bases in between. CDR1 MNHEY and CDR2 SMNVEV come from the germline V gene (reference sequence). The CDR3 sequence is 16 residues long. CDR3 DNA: TGTGCCAGCAGTCCGACCCGACTGGTGAGCACAGATACGCAGTATTTT. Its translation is CASSPTRLVSTDTQYF.

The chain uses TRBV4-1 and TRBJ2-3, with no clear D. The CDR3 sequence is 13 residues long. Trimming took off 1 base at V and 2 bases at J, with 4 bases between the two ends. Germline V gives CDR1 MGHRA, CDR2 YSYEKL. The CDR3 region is CASSQVDTDTQYF. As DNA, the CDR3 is TGCGCCAGCAGCCAAGTTGACACAGATACGCAGTATTTT.

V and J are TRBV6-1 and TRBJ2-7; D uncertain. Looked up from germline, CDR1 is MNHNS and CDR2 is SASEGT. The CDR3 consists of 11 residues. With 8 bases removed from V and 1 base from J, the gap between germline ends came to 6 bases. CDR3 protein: CASYGSYEQYF. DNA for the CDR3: TGTGCCAGCTACGGGTCCTACGAGCAGTACTTC.

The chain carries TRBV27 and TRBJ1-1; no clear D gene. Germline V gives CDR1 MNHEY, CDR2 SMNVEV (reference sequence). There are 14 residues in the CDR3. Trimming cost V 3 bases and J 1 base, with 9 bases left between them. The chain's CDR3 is CASSFGVGNTEAFF. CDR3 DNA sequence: TGTGCCAGCAGTTTCGGTGTGGGGAACACTGAAGCTTTCTTT.